This T cell receptor beta chain was retrieved from a study of cytomegalovirus exposure and HLA in healthy donors. Study information: Researchers found that approximately 77% of 350 to 500 genotyped donors fell within the Caucasian-associated ancestry cluster.

Study outcomes and limitations: Per a prior analysis, the majority of TCR beta V segments were productive roughly 87% or roughly 30% of the time. A few CMV-associated chains proved CMV antigen-specific in vitro.

On this clone: The antigen remains unidentified.

The V gene end was trimmed by 5 bases and the J gene end by 6 bases; junction bases not matched to a gene: 7. This CDR3 region has 13 residues. Germline V gene data show CDR1 as SEHNR and CDR2 as FQNEAQ (reference sequence). The PCR used 60 Vbeta and 13 Jbeta primers. Sequenced by immunoSEQ multiplex PCR; TCRdb stores in-frame clones only, minus some. The repertoire holds roughly 96,000 clones, 60% to 75% seen once, with 2.5% to 3.5% in the top ten. This TCR was sampled from a female donor in good health and CMV-seropositive. Specimen: PBMCs. The chain recombines TRBV7-9 with TRBJ2-7, with 7 bases aligning to TRBD2. In nucleotides, the CDR3 is TGTGCCAGCAGCCCTCGCGGGGGAAGCGAGCAGTACTTC. It yields the protein CASSPRGGSEQYF.